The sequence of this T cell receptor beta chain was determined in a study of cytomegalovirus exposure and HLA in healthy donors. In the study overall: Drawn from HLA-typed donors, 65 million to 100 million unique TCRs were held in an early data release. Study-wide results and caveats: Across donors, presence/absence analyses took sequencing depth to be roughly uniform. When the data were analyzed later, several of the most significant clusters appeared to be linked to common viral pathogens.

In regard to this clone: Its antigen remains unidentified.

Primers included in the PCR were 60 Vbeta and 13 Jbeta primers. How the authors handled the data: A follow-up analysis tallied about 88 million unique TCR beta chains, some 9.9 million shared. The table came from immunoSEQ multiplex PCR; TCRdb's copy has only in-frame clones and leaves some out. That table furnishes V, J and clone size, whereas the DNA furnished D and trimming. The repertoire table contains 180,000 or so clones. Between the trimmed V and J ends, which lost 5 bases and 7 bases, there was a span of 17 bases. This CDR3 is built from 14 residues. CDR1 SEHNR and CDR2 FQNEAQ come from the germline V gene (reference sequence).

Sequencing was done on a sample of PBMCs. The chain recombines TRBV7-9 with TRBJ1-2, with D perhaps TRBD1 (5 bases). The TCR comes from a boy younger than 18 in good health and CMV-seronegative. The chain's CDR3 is CASSRGGVLIGYTF. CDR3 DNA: TGTGCCAGCAGCCGGGGAGGGGTGCTTATTGGCTACACCTTC. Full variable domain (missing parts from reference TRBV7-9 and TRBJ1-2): DTGVSQNPRHKITKRGQNVTFRCDPISEHNRLYWYRQTLGQGPEFLTYFQNEAQLEKSRLLSDRFSAERPKGSFSTLEIQRTEQGDSAMYLCASSRGGVLIGYTFGSGTRLTVV.